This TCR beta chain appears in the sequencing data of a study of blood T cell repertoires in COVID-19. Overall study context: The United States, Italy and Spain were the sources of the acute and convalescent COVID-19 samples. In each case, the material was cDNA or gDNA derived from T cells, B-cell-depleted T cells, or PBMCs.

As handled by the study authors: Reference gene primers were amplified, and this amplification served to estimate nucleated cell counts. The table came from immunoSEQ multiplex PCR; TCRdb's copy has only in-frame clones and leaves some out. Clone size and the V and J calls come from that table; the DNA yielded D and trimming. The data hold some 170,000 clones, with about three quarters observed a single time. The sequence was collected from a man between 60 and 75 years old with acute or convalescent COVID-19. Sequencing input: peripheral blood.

This CDR3 is CAWSGGTLNTEAFF. DNA for the CDR3: TGTGCCTGGAGTGGAGGGACTTTAAACACTGAAGCTTTCTTT. V gene TRBV30 combines with J gene TRBJ1-1, with D possibly TRBD1 on 5 matching bases. The V gene lost 1 base and the J gene lost 2 bases, with 11 bases spanning the gap. CDR3 size: 14 residues. From germline, CDR1 is GTSNPN and CDR2 SVGIG (reference sequence).